This T cell receptor beta chain was identified during a study of shared T cell receptors in the human thymus. Using immunoSEQ multiplex PCR, the repertoire was profiled, and TCRdb retains in-frame clones only, with some absent. The table has over 450,000 clones, about four fifths seen once. These data are also associated with another study on human thymus T cells. That study reports: Resections that were taken during corrective heart surgery supplied the thymus tissue. Both thymic and peripheral blood repertoires showed apparently biased V and J usage.

The clonotype originates from a boy in the first two years of life with a congenital heart defect. The sequenced material came from thymocytes.

Here the CDR3 DNA reads TGTGCCAGCAGTGAAGCGGGGAGTGAACCGCAAGAGACCCAGTACTTC. Encoded protein: CASSEAGSEPQETQYF. The V and J genes are TRBV6-1 and TRBJ2-5, with TRBD2 as a possible D gene (5 bases). The CDR3 totals 16 residues. V was cut by 0 bases and J by 2 bases, with 13 bases left in between. In germline, CDR1 is MNHNS, CDR2 SASEGT.